This TCR beta chain was captured by sequencing in a study of CD8 T cells in ankylosing spondylitis. Notes on the study in general: Earlier work had already found some motif variants in reactive arthritis synovial fluid and blood. Researchers report that disease-linked clones proved CD8+ and relatively rare in peripheral blood. Made up of about eight highly homologous variants, a TCR beta motif appeared characteristic of ankylosing spondylitis blood. From matched ankylosing spondylitis synovial fluid, disease-linked clones were reportedly recovered at significantly enriched levels.

As regards this clonotype: Its matching antigen is unknown.

The CDR3 sequence is 17 residues long. Germline V gene lookup returns CDR1 LGHNA and CDR2 YSLEER. The V gene lost 0 bases and the J gene lost 4 bases, with 18 bases spanning the gap. Quantitative molecular-barcoded 5'-RACE generated the TCR beta libraries. TCRdb recomputed calls from the 5' RACE reads with MiXCR, one row per CDR3 protein. The sample lists around 220,000 distinct CDR3 sequences; about 18% were seen once. The J gene is TRBJ1-1, the V gene TRBV4-3; the D is unclear. The sequence was collected from a male donor with ankylosing spondylitis. The sample comprised blood, either unsorted or a sorted T cell fraction (not recorded which). The CDR3 region is CASSQDISRALGTEAFF. CDR3 nucleotide sequence: TGCGCCAGCAGCCAAGATATCTCACGGGCGTTGGGCACTGAAGCTTTCTTT.